The entry below gives a single TCR beta chain sequence along with its context. Its cognate antigen is unknown. In germline, CDR1 is SGHDN, CDR2 FVKESK. Trimming took 4 bases from V and 4 from J; bases not matched to a gene: 9. This CDR3 is 16 amino acids long. This sample is drawn from a study of cytomegalovirus exposure and HLA in healthy donors. Study-wide results and caveats: TCR beta V- and J-gene trimming was later associated with a missense DCLRE1C variant. CMV serostatus was the sole immune exposure information available.

The primer mix had 60 Vbeta and 13 Jbeta primers. Sequencing was performed with immunoSEQ multiplex PCR; in TCRdb, only in-frame clones are kept and a portion is missing. The data hold approximately 170,000 clones, with around 78% observed a single time. The sequenced sample was PBMCs. The chain carries TRBV14 and TRBJ2-1; 8 nucleotides match TRBD2. The sequence was obtained from a man between 35 and 55 years old in good health and CMV-seronegative. CDR3 sequence: CASSLNTGTSYNEQFF. DNA of the CDR3: TGTGCCAGCAGCCTTAATACCGGGACTAGTTACAATGAGCAGTTCTTC.